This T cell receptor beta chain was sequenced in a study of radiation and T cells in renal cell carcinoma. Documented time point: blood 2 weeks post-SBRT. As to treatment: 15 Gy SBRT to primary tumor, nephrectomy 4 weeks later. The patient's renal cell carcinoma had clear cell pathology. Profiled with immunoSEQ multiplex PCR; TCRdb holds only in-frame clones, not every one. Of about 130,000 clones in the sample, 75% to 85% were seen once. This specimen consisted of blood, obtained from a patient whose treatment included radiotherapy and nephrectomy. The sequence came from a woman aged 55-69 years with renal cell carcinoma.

The CDR3 region is CASSQDYYGGARGGYTF. The CDR3 nucleotides read TGTGCCAGCAGCCAAGATTACTACGGGGGCGCGAGGGGTGGCTACACCTTC. V gene TRBV4-2 combines with J gene TRBJ1-2, with D possibly matching TRBD1 (6 bases). Trimming took 0 bases from V and 7 from J, leaving 21 bases between them. The CDR3 contains 17 residues. Germline values: CDR1 LGHNA, CDR2 YNFKEQ.